Listed here is a single T cell receptor (beta chain). Its target is unknown. These data belong to a study of T cell responses to AZD1222 COVID-19 vaccine. The method was immunoSEQ multiplex PCR; TCRdb's version includes in-frame clones alone and lacks a portion of them. The table records roughly 150,000 clones, about 93% of them present only once. Study-wide points: Donors were mostly white British, more females; clonal diversity possibly underestimated. Reports indicate that nearly half of spike-specific TCRs are directed at unmutated variant regions.

The CDR3 is 14 amino acids. Germline CDR1 SGHVS, CDR2 FNYEAQ. V was trimmed by 1 base and J by 9 bases, leaving 15 bases between them. The rearrangement links TRBV7-6 to TRBJ2-5, with D perhaps TRBD2 (5 bases). The TCR comes from an adult in good health. The sequencing used peripheral blood, collected on day 0 of AZD1222 vaccination. CDR3 sequence (DNA): TGTGCCAGCAGCTTAGAAGAGGGTAGAGGGTCCCAGTACTTC. Its protein is CASSLEEGRGSQYF.